This T cell receptor (beta chain) was profiled in a study of shared clonotypes between healthy human individuals. Points from the study as a whole: Owing to a small donor count, the genetic and exposure-history diversity represented was limited. Clonotype sharing levels among donors were expected to vary with sequencing depth.

Profiling relied on immunoSEQ multiplex PCR, and the TCRdb table lists in-frame clones only, not all of them. Here the sample spans millions of clones, 93% being singletons. As for this clone: Its cognate antigen is unknown.

Donors were healthy HIV-negative adults without recently reported acute infections or vaccinations. In germline, CDR1 is KGHSH, CDR2 LQKENI. With 3 bases clipped from V and 4 bases from J, the junction kept 5 bases outside the gene matches. The CDR3 spans 15 residues. The chain is built from TRBV18 and TRBJ2-2; 7 bases match TRBD2. The sequence was obtained from a man aged 18 to 30 in good health. Some clones in this sample may be carry-over from other donors' samples. The source material was naive CD4+ T cells from PBMCs. Noted subset: CD45RA+ positively selected. This CDR3 reads CASSPQGLITGELFF. The DNA for the CDR3 is TGTGCCAGCTCACCCCAGGGACTAATCACCGGGGAGCTGTTTTTT.